The next 25 T cell receptor beta chains were all read from a single sample in a study of blood T cell repertoires in COVID-19. This table comes from immunoSEQ multiplex PCR, and its TCRdb copy is limited to in-frame clones, with some not included. The data contain 350,000 to 400,000 clones, around 89% of them singletons. The sequencing sample was made of PBMCs or T cells enriched from blood (not recorded which). The receptors stem from a woman aged 25 to 39 with acute COVID-19.

The CDR3 nucleotides read TGTGCCAGCAGCGCGAGAGGTGGAAGGGGGAATAGTAATGAAAAACTGTTTTTT. Protein: CASSARGGRGNSNEKLFF. The rearrangement links TRBV7-9 to TRBJ1-4, with D maybe TRBD1 (6 bases). The CDR3 is 18 residues long. Trimming cost V 5 bases and J 4 bases, with 23 bases left between them. The germline V gene encodes CDR1 SEHNR and CDR2 FQNEAQ (reference sequence). Complete variable domain (other parts from reference TRBV7-9 and TRBJ1-4): DTGVSQNPRHKITKRGQNVTFRCDPISEHNRLYWYRQTLGQGPEFLTYFQNEAQLEKSRLLSDRFSAERPKGSFSTLEIQRTEQGDSAMYLCASSARGGRGNSNEKLFFGSGTQLSVL.

The chain uses TRBV19 and TRBJ1-1; 10 bases fit TRBD1. V shed 7 bases, J shed 5 bases, and the junction held 7 bases outside the gene matches. CDR3 length: 14 residues. The germline V gene encodes CDR1 LNHDA and CDR2 SQIVND (reference sequence). CDR3 loop: CASTPGTGVTEAFF. In DNA, the CDR3 is TGTGCCAGTACCCCAGGGACAGGGGTAACTGAAGCTTTCTTT.

The chain joins TRBV5-1 to TRBJ2-1, with D possibly TRBD2 on 6 matching bases. The V gene lost 4 bases and the J gene lost 9 bases, with 20 bases spanning the gap. Germline V gives CDR1 SGHRS, CDR2 YFSETQ. The CDR3 is 15 residues long. CDR3 in amino acids: CASSPAEGPPTEQFF. The DNA of the CDR3 is TGCGCCAGCAGCCCCGCGGAGGGCCCCCCTACTGAGCAGTTCTTC.

The J gene is TRBJ2-7, the V gene TRBV3-1 (or the pseudogene TRBV3-2), with TRBD1 identical over 7 bases. The germline V gene has CDR1 LGHDT and CDR2 YNNKEL (reference sequence). CDR3 size: 16 residues. V gave up 4 bases and J gave up 4 bases; unmatched junction bases: 13. CDR3 protein: CASSPESGTDSYEQYF. CDR3 nucleotide sequence: TGTGCCAGCAGCCCCGAATCCGGGACAGATAGTTACGAGCAGTACTTC.

The J gene is TRBJ1-5, the V gene TRBV6-6; D perhaps matches TRBD1 (6 bases). Germline values: CDR1 MNHNY, CDR2 SVGAGI (reference sequence). This CDR3 is 14 amino acids long. V lost 6 bases and J lost 0, with 9 bases in between. The CDR3 DNA follows: TGTGCCAGCAGCTCAGGGGCTAGCAATCAGCCCCAGCATTTT. Translating gives CASSSGASNQPQHF.

The chain joins TRBV7-9 to TRBJ1-2; D uncertain. Trimming took 1 base from V and 6 from J, leaving 9 bases between them. The CDR3 totals 13 residues. Per the germline V gene, CDR1 is SEHNR and CDR2 is FQNEAQ (reference sequence). DNA of the CDR3: TGTGCCAGCAGCTTAGGGGAGACGAATGGCTACACCTTC. It specifies CASSLGETNGYTF.

This clone came up once. The chain joins TRBV10-3 to TRBJ2-3, with D tentatively TRBD2 (7 bases). The V and J ends lost 8 bases and 4 bases respectively, with 16 bases between them. This CDR3 is 14 amino acids long. Germline CDR1 reads ENHRY; CDR2 reads SYGVKD. CDR3 DNA: TGTGCCATCTCCGGGGGGCAGTACGCAGATACGCAGTATTTT. Protein product: CAISGGQYADTQYF.

The chain recombines TRBV12-5 with TRBJ2-2; 9 nucleotides align to TRBD2. This CDR3 has 23 residues. CDR1 is LGHNT, CDR2 FRNRAP, per germline. J gave up 0 bases and V 0 bases, and 20 bases lay outside the gene matches. The chain's CDR3 is CASGLVSPPDLAGAHPNTGELFF. CDR3 nucleotides: TGTGCTAGTGGTTTGGTCTCCCCCCCTGATTTAGCGGGGGCCCACCCGAACACCGGGGAGCTGTTTTTT.

The table lists this clone with a few counts. DNA for the CDR3: TGCGCCAGCAGCCTGCGGGACGGGGAGACCTACGAGCAGTACTTC. The encoded protein is CASSLRDGETYEQYF. The chain combines TRBV5-1 with TRBJ2-7; D perhaps matches TRBD2 (6 bases). The CDR3 is made up of 15 amino acids. Germline V gene sequence: CDR1 SGHRS, CDR2 YFSETQ. V gave up 4 bases and J gave up 2 bases, with 16 bases separating them.

V gene TRBV18 combines with J gene TRBJ1-2; 7 bases map to TRBD1. Germline-derived CDR1 and CDR2 are KGHSH and LQKENI. The V segment lost 6 bases and the J segment 4 bases; nucleotides outside the gene matches: 8. The CDR3 runs to 14 residues. CDR3 residues: CASSPGGGAYGYTF. The DNA for the CDR3 is TGTGCCAGCTCCCCAGGGGGGGGCGCCTATGGCTACACCTTC.

A few counts support this clone. The genes are TRBV4-1 and TRBJ2-7; unclear D gene. Germline assignment: CDR1 MGHRA and CDR2 YSYEKL. CDR3 length: 13 residues. Trimming left V 0 bases short and J 2 bases short, with 5 bases between. The CDR3 loop reads CASSQDHAYEQYF. The CDR3 DNA is TGCGCCAGCAGCCAAGATCATGCCTACGAGCAGTACTTC.

The CDR3: CASSYHRQGQETQYF. In DNA form, the CDR3 reads TGTGCCAGCAGTTACCACCGACAAGGTCAAGAGACCCAGTACTTC. The chain has TRBV6-2 or TRBV6-3 and TRBJ2-5; D remains ambiguous. Germline CDR1 reads MNHEY; CDR2 reads SVGEGT. V dropped 2 bases and J dropped 2 bases, with 12 bases sitting between them. The length of the CDR3 is 15 residues.

The chain carries TRBV7-2 and TRBJ2-7; 7 nucleotides line up with TRBD1. This CDR3 is built from 16 residues. The germline V gene encodes CDR1 SGHTA and CDR2 FQGNSA. Trimming took 5 bases from V and 3 from J; bases not matched to a gene: 13. The CDR3: CASSRTGTALLYEQYF. CDR3 nucleotide sequence: TGTGCCAGCAGCCGTACCGGGACAGCCCTCCTCTACGAGCAGTACTTC. Full variable domain (remainder filled in from reference TRBV7-2 and TRBJ2-7): GAGVSQSPSNKVTEKGKDVELRCDPISGHTALYWYRQSLGQGLEFLIYFQGNSAPDKSGLPSDRFSAERTGGSVSTLTIQRTQQEDSAVYLCASSRTGTALLYEQYFGPGTRLTVT.

This clone has a handful of counts. This chain connects TRBV10-1 to TRBJ1-5; D is uncertain. The V and J ends lost 0 bases and 3 bases respectively, with 9 bases between them. CDR3 length equals 15 residues. CDR1 WNHNN and CDR2 SYGVQD come from the germline V gene (reference sequence). CDR3 sequence (DNA): TGCGCCAGCAGTGAGTCCTCCAGTCTCAATCAGCCCCAGCATTTT. Translating gives CASSESSSLNQPQHF.

The chain recombines TRBV5-4 with TRBJ2-3; the match to TRBD2 covers 7 bases. Germline-derived CDR1 and CDR2 are SGHNT and YYREEE (reference sequence). With V trimmed by 3 bases and J by 3 bases, 10 bases remained unmatched. CDR3 length equals 16 residues. The CDR3 sequence: CASSSNQRGVTDTQYF. Written as DNA, the CDR3 is TGTGCCAGCAGCTCGAATCAGCGGGGAGTTACAGATACGCAGTATTTT.

This clone showed up just once. The CDR3 protein is CASGLGEPQHF. The CDR3 region has the DNA TGTGCTAGTGGTTTAGGGGAGCCCCAGCATTTT. The rearrangement uses TRBV12-5 and TRBJ1-5; D perhaps matches TRBD1 (5 bases). The CDR3 extends over 11 amino acids. Germline CDR1 reads LGHNT; CDR2 reads FRNRAP. V lost 3 bases, J lost 8 bases, and 5 bases lay in between. The variable domain in full, completed from reference TRBV12-5 and TRBJ1-5, reads DARVTQTPRHKVTEMGQEVTMRCQPILGHNTVFWYRQTMMQGLELLAYFRNRAPLDDSGMPKDRFSAEMPDATLATLKIQPSEPRDSAVYFCASGLGEPQHFGDGTRLSIL.

The CDR3 loop is CASSSGHSNQPQHF. The CDR3 coding sequence is TGTGCCAGCAGCTCGGGACATAGCAATCAGCCCCAGCATTTT. This rearrangement joins TRBV5-6 to TRBJ1-5; TRBD1 might be the D (6 bases). CDR1 SGHDT and CDR2 YYEEEE come from the germline V gene. The CDR3 is 14 residues long. V was trimmed by 3 bases and J by 0 bases, leaving 7 bases between them.

The chain carries TRBV27 and TRBJ1-2; a possible D gene is TRBD1 (6 bases). In germline, CDR1 is MNHEY, CDR2 SMNVEV (reference sequence). The V and J ends lost 6 bases and 3 bases respectively, with 23 bases between them. This CDR3 is built from 17 residues. The CDR3: CASRLQGIGAQDYGYTF. CDR3 bases: TGTGCCAGCAGATTACAGGGAATTGGGGCACAAGACTATGGCTACACCTTC.

The V and J genes are TRBV2 and TRBJ1-5; TRBD1 matches at 7 bases. The CDR3 is made up of 13 amino acids. V lost 3 bases, J lost 6 bases, and 2 bases stayed unmatched. Germline CDR1 SNHLY, CDR2 FYNNEI. In DNA form, the CDR3 reads TGTGCCAGCAGTGAGGCAGGGGGTCAGCCCCAGCATTTT. Protein product: CASSEAGGQPQHF.

J is TRBJ2-5 and V is TRBV5-4; possibly TRBD1 for D (6 bases). The V end was cut by 0 bases, the J end by 7 bases, with 10 bases between. This CDR3 comprises 13 residues. Germline assignment: CDR1 SGHNT and CDR2 YYREEE (reference sequence). In DNA, the CDR3 is TGTGCCAGCAGCTTGGTAGGGGGACGGACCCAGTACTTC. It translates to CASSLVGGRTQYF.

The rearrangement links TRBV7-3 to TRBJ2-7; D not certain. The CDR3 runs to 12 residues. Germline V gene data show CDR1 as SGHTA and CDR2 as FQGTGA. Trimming stripped 5 bases from V and 2 bases from J, with 7 bases between. CDR3 loop: CASSPYAYEQYF. CDR3 bases: TGTGCCAGCAGCCCGTATGCCTACGAGCAGTACTTC.

This chain connects TRBV4-3 to TRBJ2-7, with 8 bases matching TRBD1. Trimming removed 4 bases from V and 0 bases from J; junction bases left unmatched: 5. This CDR3 is built from 15 residues. The V gene's germline CDR1 is LGHNA and CDR2 YSLEER. CDR3 sequence: CASSLGQGSSYEQYF. As DNA, the CDR3 is TGCGCCAGCAGCCTCGGACAGGGTTCCTCCTACGAGCAGTACTTC.

The chain uses TRBV18 and TRBJ1-1; D possibly corresponds to TRBD1 (6 bases). Germline lookup yields CDR1 KGHSH and CDR2 LQKENI. This CDR3 comprises 14 residues. Trimming took 0 bases from V and 7 from J, leaving 12 bases between them. The CDR3 DNA sequence: TGTGCCAGCTCACCACCGCAGGGAGGGGGTGAAGCTTTCTTT. It specifies CASSPPQGGGEAFF.

Points on this clone: The identical CDR3 is also encoded by other nucleotide sequences in the sample. The chain links TRBV5-1 to TRBJ2-7, with a possible D match to TRBD2 (5 bases). CDR1 is SGHRS, CDR2 YFSETQ, per germline. V was shortened by 2 bases and J by 1 base, with 10 bases between the two germline ends. The CDR3 totals 14 residues. The CDR3 loop reads CASSLRGPSYEQYF. CDR3 bases: TGCGCCAGCAGCTTACGCGGGCCATCCTACGAGCAGTACTTC.

V is TRBV29-1 and J is TRBJ1-4; TRBD1 might be the D (6 bases). The CDR3 consists of 13 residues. Per the germline V gene, CDR1 is SQVTM and CDR2 is ANQGSEA. V was trimmed by 6 bases and J by 3 bases, leaving 11 bases between them. CDR3 coding DNA: TGCAGCGTCGTACAGGGTCCTAATGAAAAACTGTTTTTT. Its protein product is CSVVQGPNEKLFF.